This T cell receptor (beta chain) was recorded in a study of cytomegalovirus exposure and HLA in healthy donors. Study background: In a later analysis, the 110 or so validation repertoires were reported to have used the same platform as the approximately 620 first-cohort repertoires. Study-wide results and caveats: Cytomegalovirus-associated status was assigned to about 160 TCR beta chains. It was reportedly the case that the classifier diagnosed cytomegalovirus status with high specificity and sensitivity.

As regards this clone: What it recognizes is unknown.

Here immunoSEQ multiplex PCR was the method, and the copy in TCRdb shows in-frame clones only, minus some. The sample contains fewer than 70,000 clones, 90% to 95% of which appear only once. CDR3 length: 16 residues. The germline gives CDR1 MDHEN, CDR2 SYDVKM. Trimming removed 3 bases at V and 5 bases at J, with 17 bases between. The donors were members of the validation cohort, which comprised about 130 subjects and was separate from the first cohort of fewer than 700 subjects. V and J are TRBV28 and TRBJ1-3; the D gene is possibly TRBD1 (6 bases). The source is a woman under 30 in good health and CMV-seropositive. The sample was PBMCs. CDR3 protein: CASSFTGQLTRNTIYF. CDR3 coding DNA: TGTGCCAGCAGTTTCACCGGACAGCTAACCCGAAACACCATATATTTT.